The 16 T cell receptor beta chains listed next were all sequenced from one sample in a study of PD-1 blockade in classical Hodgkin lymphoma. The patients all showed relapse after autologous stem cell transplantation, while their brentuximab vedotin exposure varied. Negative magnetic selection isolated CD4+ T cells from thawed PBMCs. Repertoires were generated with immunoSEQ multiplex PCR, while TCRdb's copy carries only in-frame clones and drops some. The data hold 30,000 to 35,000 clones, with 75% to 95% observed a single time. The sequenced sample was CD4+ T cells from blood, obtained at baseline. The source is a human donor with classical Hodgkin lymphoma.

The chain links TRBV18 to TRBJ2-2; perhaps D is TRBD1 or TRBD2 (6 bases each). Trimming shortened V by 4 bases and J by 5 bases, and 17 bases separated the two germline ends. The germline V gene has CDR1 KGHSH and CDR2 LQKENI. The CDR3 has 16 amino acids. The DNA of the CDR3 is TGTGCCAGCTCACTAGCTCGGGGGCGCGAAACCGGGGAGCTGTTTTTT. Amino acid sequence: CASSLARGRETGELFF.

V usage is TRBV6-5 and J usage is TRBJ1-2; no clear D gene. CDR1 is MNHEY and CDR2 is SVGAGI in the germline V gene. V gave up 5 bases and J gave up 8 bases, with 18 bases separating them. The CDR3 spans 14 residues. The CDR3 region is CASSELLPSGGYTF. The CDR3 DNA is TGTGCCAGCAGTGAATTGCTCCCTAGCGGGGGCTACACCTTC.

The chain recombines TRBV29-1 with TRBJ1-1; no clear D. Germline V gene data show CDR1 as SQVTM and CDR2 as ANQGSEA. Trimming removed 5 bases from V and 1 base from J, with 17 bases in between. This CDR3 region has 15 residues. As DNA, the CDR3 is TGCAGCGTTCGAAGGTCTGGACGCCAGAACACTGAAGCTTTCTTT. The encoded protein is CSVRRSGRQNTEAFF.

The chain employs TRBV5-6 and TRBJ2-7, with TRBD2 matching over 10 bases. This CDR3 has 15 residues. V shed 1 base, J shed 4 bases, and the junction held 5 bases outside the gene matches. The germline V gene has CDR1 SGHDT and CDR2 YYEEEE. CDR3 bases: TGTGCCAGCAGCTTGTTCCTAGCGGGAGAATACGAGCAGTACTTC. Its translation is CASSLFLAGEYEQYF.

The chain combines TRBV7-8 with TRBJ2-6, with D perhaps given as TRBD1 or TRBD2 (5 bases each). V lost 8 bases, J lost 2 bases, and 13 bases lay in between. Germline V lookup: CDR1 SGHVS, CDR2 FQNEAQ. The CDR3 length is 15 residues. CDR3 sequence: CASGLVGAGANVLTF. The CDR3 DNA is TGTGCCAGCGGTCTAGTGGGGGCTGGGGCCAACGTCCTGACTTTC.

The chain combines TRBV25-1 with TRBJ2-5, with D hard to call. Germline loops: CDR1 MGHDK, CDR2 SYGVNS. Trimming cost V 6 bases and J 0 bases, with 11 bases left between them. This CDR3 has 14 residues. The CDR3 region has the DNA TGTGCCAGCAGCCTTCACTTGTACCAAGAGACCCAGTACTTC. It is translated as CASSLHLYQETQYF.

This chain uses TRBV27 with TRBJ2-7, with D unclear. Germline CDR1 MNHEY, CDR2 SMNVEV (reference sequence). The V end was cut by 2 bases, the J end by 2 bases, with 7 bases between. The CDR3 length is 13 residues. The CDR3 DNA sequence: TGTGCCAGCAGTTTACCCGGAACCTACGAGCAGTACTTC. Amino acid sequence: CASSLPGTYEQYF.

V is TRBV7-9 and J is TRBJ1-1, with unresolved D. V lost 1 base and J 1 base, leaving 4 bases between the germline ends. The CDR3 extends over 13 amino acids. Per the germline V gene, CDR1 is SEHNR and CDR2 is FQNEAQ (reference sequence). CDR3: CASSLGQNTEAFF. For the CDR3, the DNA is TGTGCCAGCAGCTTAGGACAGAACACTGAAGCTTTCTTT.

This CDR3 reads CATSSTGQETQYF. In DNA, the CDR3 is TGTGCCACCAGCAGCACAGGGCAAGAGACCCAGTACTTC. J is TRBJ2-5 and V is TRBV15; TRBD1 is a possible D gene (6 bases). The CDR3 length is 13 residues. Germline CDR1 reads LNHNV; CDR2 reads YYDKDF (reference sequence). V lost 3 bases to trimming and J lost 2 bases, with 7 bases between them.

V gene TRBV28 combines with J gene TRBJ2-7; 8 nucleotides line up with TRBD1. V lost 8 bases and J lost 4; bases outside the gene matches: 13. The CDR3 contains 15 residues. Looked up from germline, CDR1 is MDHEN and CDR2 is SYDVKM. DNA of the CDR3: TGTGCCAGCGGTCCACCTAGGACAGGGACTTACGAGCAGTACTTC. Translated: CASGPPRTGTYEQYF.

The rearrangement links TRBV19 to TRBJ1-2; possible D gene TRBD1, 6 bases. Germline CDR1 and CDR2: LNHDA and SQIVND (reference sequence). The V gene lost 6 bases and the J gene lost 1 base, with 9 bases spanning the gap. The CDR3 length is 13 residues. The CDR3: CASRKDSNYGYTF. The CDR3 DNA reads TGTGCCAGTAGAAAGGACAGTAACTATGGCTACACCTTC.

The rearrangement uses TRBV10-2 and TRBJ2-7; D uncertain. The V gene lost 3 bases and the J gene lost 6 bases, with 6 bases spanning the gap. CDR3 length: 11 residues. Germline assignment: CDR1 WSHSY and CDR2 SAAADI. The CDR3 loop is CASSDMFEQYF. As DNA, the CDR3 is TGCGCCAGCAGTGACATGTTCGAGCAGTACTTC.

The chain employs TRBV28 and TRBJ2-3, with a tentative D call TRBD2 (5 bases). There are 15 residues in the CDR3. Trimming cost V 2 bases and J 2 bases, with 11 bases left between them. Germline V gene data show CDR1 as MDHEN and CDR2 as SYDVKM. The CDR3 region has the DNA TGTGCCAGCAGTTTAAAGCGGAGACTCACAGATACGCAGTATTTT. This encodes CASSLKRRLTDTQYF.

V usage is TRBV10-3 and J usage is TRBJ2-5; 16 bases are shared with TRBD2. The V gene's germline CDR1 is ENHRY and CDR2 SYGVKD. The CDR3 runs to 19 residues. J gave up 4 bases and V 7 bases, and 15 bases lay outside the gene matches. In nucleotides, the CDR3 is TGTGCCATCAATACAGGGGGACTAGCGGGAGGGTCTGGAGGAGAGACCCAGTACTTC. This sequence encodes CAINTGGLAGGSGGETQYF.

This chain links TRBV14 with TRBJ1-1; possibly TRBD1 for D (5 bases). This CDR3 spans 16 amino acids. The germline CDR1 and CDR2 sequences are SGHDN and FVKESK. V lost 0 bases to trimming and J lost 0 bases, with 11 bases between them. CDR3 protein: CASSQEPGRVNTEAFF. The CDR3 region has the DNA TGTGCCAGCAGCCAAGAGCCAGGGAGGGTGAACACTGAAGCTTTCTTT.

The chain employs TRBV7-9 and TRBJ1-2, with 8 bases identical to TRBD1. CDR3 length equals 13 residues. The V gene's germline CDR1 is SEHNR and CDR2 FQNEAQ (reference sequence). V was clipped by 5 bases and J by 4 bases; unmatched bases: 3. This chain's CDR3 is CASSEDRAYGYTF. The CDR3 DNA is TGTGCCAGCAGCGAGGACAGGGCCTATGGCTACACCTTC.